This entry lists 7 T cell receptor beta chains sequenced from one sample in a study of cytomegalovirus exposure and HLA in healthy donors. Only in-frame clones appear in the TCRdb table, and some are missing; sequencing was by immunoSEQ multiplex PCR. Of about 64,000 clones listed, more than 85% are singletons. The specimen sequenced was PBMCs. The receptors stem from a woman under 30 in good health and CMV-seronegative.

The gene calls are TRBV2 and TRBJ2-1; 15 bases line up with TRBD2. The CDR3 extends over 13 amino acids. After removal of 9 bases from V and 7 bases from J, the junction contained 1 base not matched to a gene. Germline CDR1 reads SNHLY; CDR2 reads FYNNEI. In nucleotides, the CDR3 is TGTGCCAGGGGACTAGCGGGAGGTAATGAGCAGTTCTTC. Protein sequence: CARGLAGGNEQFF.

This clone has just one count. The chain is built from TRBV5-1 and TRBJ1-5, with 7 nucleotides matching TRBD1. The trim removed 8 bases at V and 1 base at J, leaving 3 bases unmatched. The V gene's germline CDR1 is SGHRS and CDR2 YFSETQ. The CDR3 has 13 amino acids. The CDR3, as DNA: TGCGCCAGTAGACAGGGAAGCAATCAGCCCCAGCATTTT. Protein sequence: CASRQGSNQPQHF.

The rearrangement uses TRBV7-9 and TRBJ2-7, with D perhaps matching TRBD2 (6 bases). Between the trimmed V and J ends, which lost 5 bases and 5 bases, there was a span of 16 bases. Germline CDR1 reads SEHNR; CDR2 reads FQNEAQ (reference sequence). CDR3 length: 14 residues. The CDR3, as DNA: TGTGCCAGCAGCCGGACTACCCAACACCACGAGCAGTACTTC. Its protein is CASSRTTQHHEQYF.

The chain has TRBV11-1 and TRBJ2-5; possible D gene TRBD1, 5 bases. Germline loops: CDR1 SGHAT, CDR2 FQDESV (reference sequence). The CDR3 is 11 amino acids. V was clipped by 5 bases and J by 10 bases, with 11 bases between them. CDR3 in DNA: TGTGCCAGCAGCCGTGGGGCTAGCCAGTACTTC. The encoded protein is CASSRGASQYF. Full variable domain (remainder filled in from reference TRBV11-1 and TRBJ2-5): EAEVAQSPRYKITEKSQAVAFWCDPISGHATLYWYRQILGQGPELLVQFQDESVVDDSQLPKDRFSAERLKGVDSTLKIQPAELGDSAMYLCASSRGASQYFGPGTRLLVL.

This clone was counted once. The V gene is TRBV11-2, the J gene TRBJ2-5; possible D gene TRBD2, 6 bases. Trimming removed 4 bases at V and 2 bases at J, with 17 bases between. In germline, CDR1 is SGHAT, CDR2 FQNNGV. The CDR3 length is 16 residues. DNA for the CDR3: TGTGCCAGCAGCTCTCTGACGGCGGGGAGACAAGAGACCCAGTACTTC. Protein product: CASSSLTAGRQETQYF.

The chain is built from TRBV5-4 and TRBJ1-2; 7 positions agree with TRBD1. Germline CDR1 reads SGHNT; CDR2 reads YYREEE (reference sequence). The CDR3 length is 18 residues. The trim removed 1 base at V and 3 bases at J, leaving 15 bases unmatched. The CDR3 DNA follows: TGTGCCAGCAGCTTGCCATGGACAGGTTTCCTACCCCACTATGGCTACACCTTC. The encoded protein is CASSLPWTGFLPHYGYTF.

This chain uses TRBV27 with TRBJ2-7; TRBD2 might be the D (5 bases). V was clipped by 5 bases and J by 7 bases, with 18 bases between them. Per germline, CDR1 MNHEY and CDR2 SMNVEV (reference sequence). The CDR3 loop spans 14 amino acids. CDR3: CASSEEAHSREQYF. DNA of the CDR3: TGTGCCAGCAGTGAGGAGGCTCACTCTAGGGAGCAGTACTTC.